The present T cell receptor beta chain was sequenced within a study of blood T cells in healthy people across ages. General observations from the study: The study found more naive CD4+ cells and higher diversity in long-lived than aged donors.

As for this clonotype: No antigen is known for it. An end of the junction differs from the germline gene, which may be a read error.

The V gene's germline CDR1 is SGDLS and CDR2 YYNGEE. This CDR3 comprises 16 residues. With a J-beta primer mix and a sample-barcoded 5' primer, a second PCR ran about 7 to 12 cycles. One entry per CDR3 protein, called by TCRdb with MiXCR from the 5' RACE reads. The table shows 1 million to 1.2 million distinct CDR3 sequences, with less than 45% occurring only once. The chain uses TRBV9 and TRBJ1-2, with D maybe TRBD1 (5 bases). Sequencing used blood. This sequence originates from a man aged 18-30 years in good health. This CDR3 is CASSVIGTERMGGCTF. The CDR3 nucleotides read TGTGCCAGCAGCGTAATTGGGACTGAAAGGATGGGTGGCTGCACCTTC.